The 27 T cell receptor beta chains in this list originate from one sample, sequenced in a study of post-analysis software for immune sequencing data. Findings and limits, study-wide: TRBV segments more frequent in patients than in controls numbered roughly 5 and included TRBV5-6, TRBV5-1 and TRBV20-1.

Tagging with unique molecular identifiers was a feature of the TCR beta cDNA libraries. TCRdb reanalysed the PCR reads using MiXCR and keeps one entry per CDR3 protein. The sample carries some 890,000 distinct CDR3 sequences, about 50% recorded once. Their specific antigens are unknown. The material sequenced was blood. The receptors stem from a girl between 5 and 17 years old with multiple sclerosis.

This sequence joins TRBV4-1 and TRBJ2-7; D remains ambiguous. V gave up 5 bases and J gave up 0 bases, with 8 bases separating them. The CDR3 length is 13 residues. Germline V CDR1 and CDR2: MGHRA, YSYEKL. As DNA, the CDR3 is TGCGCCAGCAGCGCTCCGGGCTCCTACGAGCAGTACTTC. Amino acids: CASSAPGSYEQYF.

The chain carries TRBV3-1 and TRBJ2-7; D is unclear. Germline CDR1 LGHDT, CDR2 YNNKEL (reference sequence). The germline V and J ends were trimmed by 4 bases and 7 bases, with 14 bases remaining between them. The CDR3 is 13 amino acids. In DNA form, the CDR3 reads TGTGCCAGCAGCCCAGCACCGTACAATGAGCAGTACTTC. As protein: CASSPAPYNEQYF.

This clonotype was picked up a small number of times. The chain combines TRBV5-4 with TRBJ2-7; the match to TRBD2 covers 11 bases. The J call may be incorrect, as the DNA end agrees better with TRBJ2-1. CDR1 SGHNT and CDR2 YYREEE come from the germline V gene (reference sequence). The CDR3 sequence is 15 residues long. The CDR3 protein is CASSLLAGEVLEQFF. The CDR3 bases are TGTGCCAGCAGCTTACTAGCGGGGGAGGTGTTGGAGCAGTTCTTC.

This clonotype came up a few times. This rearrangement joins TRBV29-1 to TRBJ1-1; 11 nucleotides match TRBD1. CDR3 length equals 15 residues. V lost 5 bases to trimming and J lost 0 bases; unmatched junction nucleotides: 5. CDR1 SQVTM and CDR2 ANQGSEA come from the germline V gene. DNA of the CDR3: TGCAGCGTTTCCGGACAGGGGGCTTTGAACACTGAAGCTTTCTTT. This sequence encodes CSVSGQGALNTEAFF.

The sample holds one count of this clonotype. V usage is TRBV20-1 and J usage is TRBJ2-7; TRBD1 matches at 9 bases. V was clipped by 4 bases and J by 0 bases; unmatched bases: 4. The CDR3 has 14 amino acids. The V gene's germline CDR1 is DFQATT and CDR2 SNEGSKA (reference sequence). The CDR3 is CSANTGGASYEQYF. The DNA for the CDR3 is TGCAGTGCTAACACAGGGGGCGCCTCCTACGAGCAGTACTTC.

The V and J genes are TRBV7-8 and TRBJ2-1; TRBD2 agrees at 9 bases. This CDR3 is 15 amino acids long. Germline CDR1 SGHVS, CDR2 FQNEAQ. V lost 1 base, J lost 9 bases, and 7 bases stayed unmatched. The CDR3 reads CASSLERLRGGEQFF. The CDR3 coding sequence is TGTGCCAGCAGCTTAGAGCGATTGCGGGGGGGTGAGCAGTTCTTC.

This chain links TRBV5-5 with TRBJ1-2; D is ambiguous. In germline, CDR1 is SGHKS, CDR2 YYEKEE (reference sequence). This CDR3 comprises 17 residues. With 4 bases removed from V and 0 bases from J, the gap between germline ends came to 19 bases. The CDR3 region has the DNA TGTGCCAGCAGCAGTGGGATAAGCCCTTTAGCTAACTATGGCTACACCTTC. It codes for CASSSGISPLANYGYTF.

The J gene is TRBJ2-7, the V gene TRBV5-5; D uncertain. CDR3 length: 11 amino acids. The V and J ends lost 4 bases and 6 bases respectively, with 8 bases between them. The germline V gene encodes CDR1 SGHKS and CDR2 YYEKEE (reference sequence). CDR3 region: CASSLIGEQYF. The CDR3 region has the DNA TGTGCCAGCAGCCTAATTGGCGAGCAGTACTTC.

V usage is TRBV20-1 and J usage is TRBJ2-3; 9 bases map to TRBD2. Losses at the gene ends were 0 bases for V and 1 base for J; bases not matched to a gene: 5. This CDR3 has 16 residues. The V gene's germline CDR1 is DFQATT and CDR2 SNEGSKA (reference sequence). The CDR3 DNA follows: TGCAGTGCTAGAGATGTAGCGGGGGTTGGCACAGATACGCAGTATTTT. Its translation: CSARDVAGVGTDTQYF.

V gene TRBV12-3 or TRBV12-4 combines with J gene TRBJ2-7; D remains ambiguous. The CDR3 has 13 amino acids. V was trimmed by 6 bases and J by 4 bases, leaving 13 bases between them. The CDR3, as DNA: TGTGCCAGCAGCCCGACCCGAGGTTACGAGCAGTACTTC. Its translation is CASSPTRGYEQYF.

This clonotype was seen a few times. J is TRBJ2-3 and V is TRBV27, with TRBD1 identical over 8 bases. From germline, CDR1 is MNHEY and CDR2 SMNVEV (reference sequence). Unmatched junction bases numbered 6, after V lost 5 bases and J lost 2 bases. The CDR3 is 15 residues long. The DNA of the CDR3 is TGTGCCAGCAGTGCAGGACAGGGTTACACAGATACGCAGTATTTT. Protein: CASSAGQGYTDTQYF.

This clonotype turned up a few times. The gene calls are TRBV10-3 and TRBJ2-6; 14 bases agree with TRBD2. Germline loops: CDR1 ENHRY, CDR2 SYGVKD. The CDR3 extends over 19 amino acids. V dropped 6 bases and J dropped 2; count of bases not matched to a gene: 9. CDR3 sequence reads: CAISGTSGGAKAGANVLTF. DNA of the CDR3: TGTGCCATCAGCGGGACTAGCGGGGGCGCCAAGGCTGGGGCCAACGTCCTGACTTTC.

A few counts support this clonotype. The J gene is TRBJ1-2, the V gene TRBV20-1, with D possibly TRBD1 on 5 matching bases. This CDR3 comprises 14 residues. V shed 6 bases and J shed 4 bases, with 18 bases lying between them. CDR1 and CDR2 (germline): DFQATT, SNEGSKA (reference sequence). The CDR3 is CSALNRQGGYGYTF. In nucleotides, the CDR3 is TGCAGTGCCCTAAATAGGCAGGGCGGCTATGGCTACACCTTC.

The rearrangement uses TRBV3-1 and TRBJ2-1; D remains unclear. The V end lost 1 base, the J end lost 10 bases, and 8 bases lay between the germline ends. CDR3 length equals 12 residues. Germline V lookup: CDR1 LGHDT, CDR2 YNNKEL (reference sequence). CDR3 region: CASSQAGVEQFF. The DNA for the CDR3 is TGTGCCAGCAGCCAAGCAGGTGTCGAGCAGTTCTTC.

This clonotype appeared a few times. This chain's CDR3 is CASSVEGSGLYEQYF. The CDR3 DNA follows: TGTGCCAGCAGCGTAGAGGGTAGCGGCCTCTACGAGCAGTACTTC. This chain connects TRBV9 to TRBJ2-7, with D possibly matching TRBD2 (6 bases). Germline V gene sequence: CDR1 SGDLS, CDR2 YYNGEE. This CDR3 region has 15 residues. V was pared by 0 bases and J by 3 bases, with 13 bases between.

V usage is TRBV20-1 and J usage is TRBJ2-4, with 7 positions matching TRBD1. V was clipped by 1 base and J by 0 bases; unmatched bases: 3. The CDR3 totals 15 residues. CDR1 DFQATT and CDR2 SNEGSKA come from the germline V gene (reference sequence). The DNA for the CDR3 is TGCAGTGCTAGAGCAACAGGGGTAGCCAAAAACATTCAGTACTTC. It is translated as CSARATGVAKNIQYF.

V gene TRBV5-1 combines with J gene TRBJ2-1; 10 nucleotides line up with TRBD2. This CDR3 spans 15 amino acids. Germline V lookup: CDR1 SGHRS, CDR2 YFSETQ. Unmatched junction bases numbered 5, after V lost 4 bases and J lost 4 bases. The CDR3 DNA sequence: TGCGCCAGCAGCCCGCTAGCGGGAGAATACAATGAGCAGTTCTTC. This translates into CASSPLAGEYNEQFF. Full variable domain (remainder filled in from reference TRBV5-1 and TRBJ2-1): KAGVTQTPRYLIKTRGQQVTLSCSPISGHRSVSWYQQTPGQGLQFLFEYFSETQRNKGNFPGRFSGRQFSNSRSEMNVSTLELGDSALYLCASSPLAGEYNEQFFGPGTRLTVL.

The V call is TRBV27, the J call TRBJ1-2; 8 nucleotides agree with TRBD1. V trimming: 6 bases; J trimming: 4 bases; junction bases outside the gene matches: 10. Germline V gene sequence: CDR1 MNHEY, CDR2 SMNVEV (reference sequence). This CDR3 region has 15 residues. In DNA, the CDR3 is TGTGCCAGCAGCTATCGGACAGGGCTCACCTATGGCTACACCTTC. Translated, it gives CASSYRTGLTYGYTF.

The chain has TRBV20-1 and TRBJ1-4; no reliable D call. CDR3 length equals 11 residues. Germline V gene data show CDR1 as DFQATT and CDR2 as SNEGSKA (reference sequence). V lost 3 bases, J lost 7 bases, and 6 bases lay in between. The CDR3 loop is CSASGGEKLFF. The DNA of the CDR3 is TGCAGTGCTAGCGGTGGTGAAAAACTGTTTTTT.

CDR3 DNA: TGTGCCAGCAGTTCACAGGGTCCCGGGAGCTATGGCTACACCTTC. It yields the protein CASSSQGPGSYGYTF. The chain employs TRBV27 and TRBJ1-2, with D possibly TRBD1 on 6 matching bases. Germline V gene sequence: CDR1 MNHEY, CDR2 SMNVEV (reference sequence). This CDR3 has 15 residues. V was shortened by 4 bases and J by 4 bases, with 16 bases between the two germline ends.

This clonotype came up a few times. Written as DNA, the CDR3 is TGCGCCAGCAGCTTGGACAGGGCTGGGGTCTACGAGCAGTACTTC. This translates into CASSLDRAGVYEQYF. V usage is TRBV5-1 and J usage is TRBJ2-7, with a possible D match to TRBD1 (6 bases). This CDR3 region has 15 residues. CDR1 SGHRS and CDR2 YFSETQ come from the germline V gene. Trimming took 0 bases from V and 3 from J, leaving 13 bases between them.

The chain carries TRBV7-3 and TRBJ2-6; weak D call: TRBD2 (5 bases). The germline CDR1 and CDR2 sequences are SGHTA and FQGTGA. Trimming removed 5 bases from V and 0 bases from J, with 8 bases in between. The CDR3 consists of 15 residues. For the CDR3, the DNA is TGTGCCAGCAGCCAACGGGGCTCTGGGGCCAACGTCCTGACTTTC. Translating it yields CASSQRGSGANVLTF.

The chain has TRBV7-9 and TRBJ2-1; possibly TRBD1 for D (6 bases). Between the trimmed V and J ends, which lost 1 base and 9 bases, there was a span of 13 bases. The germline V gene has CDR1 SEHNR and CDR2 FQNEAQ (reference sequence). The CDR3 extends over 14 amino acids. For the CDR3, the DNA is TGTGCCAGCAGCTTAGGAGGGAAAGGGGGTGAGCAGTTCTTC. The encoded protein is CASSLGGKGGEQFF.

The V and J genes are TRBV12-3 or TRBV12-4 and TRBJ2-4, with D tentatively TRBD1 (6 bases). The germline V and J ends were trimmed by 8 bases and 11 bases, with 16 bases remaining between them. This CDR3 has 12 residues. The CDR3 loop is CASRGPGVVQYF. CDR3 nucleotide sequence: TGTGCCAGCCGTGGCCCAGGGGTCGTTCAGTACTTC.

The rearrangement uses TRBV7-3 and TRBJ2-2; TRBD2 matches at 8 bases. The CDR3 is made up of 19 amino acids. From germline, CDR1 is SGHTA and CDR2 FQGTGA. The junction had 15 bases not matched to a gene; V was cut back by 5 bases and J by 1 base. In DNA, the CDR3 is TGTGCCAGCAGCCCCGGGAGGGGGGTAGCGTCAGGGAACACCGGGGAGCTGTTTTTT. This sequence encodes CASSPGRGVASGNTGELFF.

This sequence joins TRBV10-3 and TRBJ1-5; D uncertain. This CDR3 comprises 12 residues. Trimming pared 3 bases from V and 4 bases from J, leaving 4 bases between. Germline loops: CDR1 ENHRY, CDR2 SYGVKD. CDR3 sequence: CAISEQNQPQHF. CDR3 nucleotides: TGTGCCATCAGTGAACAGAATCAGCCCCAGCATTTT.

This clonotype was seen a few times. The V gene is TRBV12-3 or TRBV12-4, the J gene TRBJ2-7, with 12 bases matching TRBD2. The CDR3 is made up of 13 amino acids. V gave up 6 bases and J gave up 5 bases; unmatched junction bases: 2. The CDR3 bases are TGTGCCAGCAGCGCTAGCGGGAGGGACGAGCAGTACTTC. This codes for CASSASGRDEQYF.